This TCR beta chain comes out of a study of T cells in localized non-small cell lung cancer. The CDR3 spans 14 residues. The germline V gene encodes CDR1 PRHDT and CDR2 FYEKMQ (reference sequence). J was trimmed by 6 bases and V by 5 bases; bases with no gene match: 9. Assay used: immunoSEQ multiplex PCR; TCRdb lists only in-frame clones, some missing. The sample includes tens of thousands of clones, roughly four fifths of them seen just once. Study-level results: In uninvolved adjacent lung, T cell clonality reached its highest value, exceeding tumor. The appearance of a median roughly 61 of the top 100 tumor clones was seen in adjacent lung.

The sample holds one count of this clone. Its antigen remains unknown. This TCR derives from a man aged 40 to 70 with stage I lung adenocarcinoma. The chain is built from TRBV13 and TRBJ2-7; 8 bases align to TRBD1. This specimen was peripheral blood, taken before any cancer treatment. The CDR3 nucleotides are TGTGCCAGCAGCGACGGGAGACAGGGGATCGAGCAGTACTTC. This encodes CASSDGRQGIEQYF.